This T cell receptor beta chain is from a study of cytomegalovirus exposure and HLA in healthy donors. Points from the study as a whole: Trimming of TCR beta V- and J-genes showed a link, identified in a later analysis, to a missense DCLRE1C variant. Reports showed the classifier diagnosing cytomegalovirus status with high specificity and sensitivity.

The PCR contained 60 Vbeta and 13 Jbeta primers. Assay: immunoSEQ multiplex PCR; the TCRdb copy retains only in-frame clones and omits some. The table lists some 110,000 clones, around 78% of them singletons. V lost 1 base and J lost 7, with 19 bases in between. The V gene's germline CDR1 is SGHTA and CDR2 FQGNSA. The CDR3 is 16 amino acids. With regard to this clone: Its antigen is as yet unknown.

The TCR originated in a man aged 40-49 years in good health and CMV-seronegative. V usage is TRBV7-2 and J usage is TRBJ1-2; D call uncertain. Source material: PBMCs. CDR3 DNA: TGTGCCAGCAGCTTAGATTCAGGCGGGGAGCTTCGTGGCTACACCTTC. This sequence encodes CASSLDSGGELRGYTF.